Reported below is one TCR beta chain. The antigen is undetermined. A quantitative 5'-RACE method, one with molecular barcodes, was used to make TCR beta libraries. MiXCR was run by TCRdb on the 5' RACE reads, yielding one entry per CDR3 protein. The table includes a few hundred thousand distinct CDR3 sequences, about a fifth detected once. This entry comes from a study of CD8 T cells in ankylosing spondylitis. Study-wide findings and caveats: About 8 highly homologous variants made up a TCR beta motif that seemed to typify ankylosing spondylitis blood.

V lost 2 bases and J lost 4, with 8 bases in between. Germline V gene lookup returns CDR1 KGHSH and CDR2 LQKENI. The CDR3 totals 13 residues. The chain combines TRBV18 with TRBJ1-1; no definite D call. The origin of this receptor is a male donor with ankylosing spondylitis. Sequencing was performed on blood, either unsorted or a sorted T cell fraction (not recorded which). The CDR3 DNA reads TGTGCCAGCTCACCAAGCGTTAGCACTGAAGCTTTCTTT. Its translation is CASSPSVSTEAFF.